What follows is one T cell receptor beta chain and its context. Per the authors' pipeline: Nucleated cell counts were estimated from reference gene primer amplification. Sequenced by immunoSEQ multiplex PCR; TCRdb stores in-frame clones only, minus some. Clone size and the V and J calls come from that table; the DNA yielded D and trimming. Altogether about 140,000 clones are present, 75% to 80% being singletons, with the ten largest covering just under 3%. CDR1 SNHLY and CDR2 FYNNEI come from the germline V gene. The ends lost 8 bases at V and 2 bases at J; junction bases unmatched: 3. The CDR3 totals 13 residues. The sample comes from a study of blood T cell repertoires in COVID-19. Study information: Both acute and convalescent COVID-19 samples were obtained from the United States, Italy and Spain. Sources were T cells, B-cell-depleted T cells, or PBMCs; the material itself was cDNA or gDNA.

Recovered status applied to Cohort 3 donors who had two consecutive negative PCRs. It also applied to those with clearance or with symptom resolution. What was sequenced was PBMCs or T cells enriched from blood (not recorded which). The receptor's source is a woman aged 50 to 60 who had recovered from COVID-19. V is TRBV2 and J is TRBJ2-3, with 8 bases lining up with TRBD1. This CDR3 reads CASGQGVTDTQYF. CDR3 DNA: TGTGCCAGCGGACAGGGCGTCACAGATACGCAGTATTTT. Looking up the rest from reference TRBV2 and TRBJ2-3 gives the full variable domain: EPEVTQTPSHQVTQMGQEVILRCVPISNHLYFYWYRQILGQKVEFLVSFYNNEISEKSEIFDDQFSVERPDGSNFTLKIRSTKLEDSAMYFCASGQGVTDTQYFGPGTRLTVL.